This T cell receptor (beta chain) came from a study of cytomegalovirus exposure and HLA in healthy donors. In this sample, this clone turned up a few times. Vbeta (60) and Jbeta (13) primers were used in the PCR. The table came from immunoSEQ multiplex PCR; TCRdb's copy has only in-frame clones and leaves some out. The sample consists of about 110,000 clones, roughly 80% of them appearing once. CDR1 and CDR2 from the germline V gene are SEHNR and FQNEAQ (reference sequence). The CDR3 contains 13 residues. V shed 1 base and J shed 6 bases, with 8 bases lying between them. The TCR comes from a man between 40 and 49 years old in good health and CMV-seronegative. Input material: PBMCs. The V and J genes are TRBV7-9 and TRBJ2-3, with D possibly being TRBD1 (5 bases). The CDR3 protein is CASSLVGADTQYF. CDR3 coding DNA: TGTGCCAGCAGCTTAGTTGGGGCGGATACGCAGTATTTT.